The sequence of this T cell receptor (beta chain) was determined in a study of blood T cells in healthy people across ages. The CDR3 is made up of 12 amino acids. Germline values: CDR1 MNHEY, CDR2 SVGAGI. Deletions cut 6 bases from V and 6 bases from J, with 11 bases between. Primers used in a second PCR of about 7 to 12 cycles were a sample-barcoded 5' primer and a J-beta primer mix. Each CDR3 protein is one row after TCRdb ran MiXCR on the 5' RACE reads. The sample has some 1.4 million distinct CDR3 sequences, around two fifths seen once. The origin of this receptor is a woman between 18 and 29 years old in good health. The chain has TRBV6-5 and TRBJ1-2; D gene unclear. Sample: blood. The CDR3 DNA sequence: TGTGCCAGCAGAAACCCGCAGGATGGCTACACCTTC. It translates to CASRNPQDGYTF.